This TCR beta chain was identified in a study of T cells in Graves' hyperthyroidism and ophthalmopathy. Study background: The authors collected peripheral blood at initial diagnosis, before any treatment.

What was amplified from RNA transcripts were TCR beta CDR3 regions. A set of HTBI primers served as the primers for a first-round RT-PCR of the TCR CDR3. Using its own MiXCR run on the multiplex PCR reads, TCRdb lists one record per CDR3 protein. This sample has about 600,000 distinct CDR3 sequences, with roughly a sixth found just once. At least 3 on the Clinical Activity Score was recorded for ophthalmopathy patients, who also had NOSPECS grade at least 4 and duration under 3 months. The authors obtained PBMCs from over 8.5 ml of fresh peripheral blood. This clonotype has only one observation. The CDR3 is 19 amino acids. Germline lookup yields CDR1 SGHRS and CDR2 YFSETQ. The ends lost 1 base at V and 0 bases at J; junction bases unmatched: 11.

This chain uses TRBV5-1 with TRBJ2-3, with 10 bases lining up with TRBD1. The sequenced material came from blood. The receptor was derived from a woman in her forties with Graves' ophthalmopathy. The CDR3 loop is CASSLPRTGGSLSTDTQYF. The CDR3 bases are TGCGCCAGCAGCTTGCCCCGGACAGGGGGATCCCTTAGCACAGATACGCAGTATTTT.